The rows below give T cell receptor beta chains drawn from one sample of a study of T cell responses to AZD1222 COVID-19 vaccine. Generated by immunoSEQ multiplex PCR, the TCRdb table keeps only in-frame clones and is missing some. Among 100,000 to 120,000 clones listed, 81% were seen once. The sequencing here drew on peripheral blood, taken on day 0 of AZD1222 vaccination. These receptors were taken from an adult in good health. Both conserved end residues are part of each CDR3. D genes are given only for firm matches. A row's size may be missing; if present it is once, few, many or a size class.

v_call	clone_size	d_call	j_call	cdr3_nt	cdr3_aa
TRBV28	.	.	TRBJ2-7	TGTGCCAGCAGTTTATCCGGGGTCTCCTACGAGCAGTACTTC	CASSLSGVSYEQYF
TRBV18	.	.	TRBJ2-3	TGTGCCAGCTCACCTCCGACTGAAGATACGCAGTATTTT	CASSPPTEDTQYF
TRBV11-2	.	TRBD2	TRBJ2-1	TGTGCCAGCAGCCCCCGACTAGCGGGAGAACACAGCTCCTACAATGAGCAGTTCTTC	CASSPRLAGEHSSYNEQFF
TRBV5-6	once	TRBD1	TRBJ2-1	TGTGCCAGCAGCCCGCCGGGACAGGGGGTCTACAATGAGCAGTTCTTC	CASSPPGQGVYNEQFF
TRBV5-4	once	TRBD1	TRBJ1-1	TGTGCCAGCAGCCCAGGGACAGTACAGAACACTGAAGCTTTCTTT	CASSPGTVQNTEAFF
TRBV4-3	.	.	TRBJ2-2	TGCGCCAGCAGCCAAGAGACGAGGAACACCGGGGAGCTGTTTTTT	CASSQETRNTGELFF
TRBV2	.	.	TRBJ2-1	TGTGCCAGCATATCTGACGGGGGTCGGTATGAGCAGTTCTTC	CASISDGGRYEQFF
TRBV7-2	.	.	TRBJ2-7	TGTGCCAGCAGCTCCGGACAGTTCTACGAGCAGTACTTC	CASSSGQFYEQYF
TRBV10-3	.	TRBD1	TRBJ1-1	TGTGCCATCAGGGGGACAGGTAACACTGAAGCTTTCTTT	CAIRGTGNTEAFF
TRBV5-5	.	.	TRBJ1-1	TGTGCCAGCAGCAAGAGTCAGGGGAACACTGAAGCTTTCTTT	CASSKSQGNTEAFF
TRBV5-6	few	.	TRBJ1-1	TGTGCCAGCAGCCATGGGACCGTGCGTGCTTTCTTT	CASSHGTVRAFF
TRBV3-1/TRBV3-2	.	TRBD2	TRBJ2-3	TGTGCCAGCAGCCAACGGAGCGGGGGGACAGATACGCAGTATTTT	CASSQRSGGTDTQYF
TRBV19	.	TRBD1	TRBJ1-1	TGTGCCAGTAGTAGGGACAGGGGTGATGAAGCTTTCTTT	CASSRDRGDEAFF
TRBV7-3	once	TRBD1	TRBJ1-2	TGTGCCAGCAGCTCGACAGGGGGCTATGGCTACACCTTC	CASSSTGGYGYTF
TRBV4-3	.	.	TRBJ1-2	TGCGCCAGCAGCTTCCGACAGGAGCTATATGGCTACACCTTC	CASSFRQELYGYTF
TRBV2	.	.	TRBJ2-1	TGTGCCAGCAGACCCGGGGTAGCGCGAGACAATGAGCAGTTCTTC	CASRPGVARDNEQFF
TRBV2	.	TRBD2	TRBJ2-2	TGTGCCAGATCCGGAAGGCAGCGGGATAACACCGGGGAGCTGTTTTTT	CARSGRQRDNTGELFF
TRBV28	once	.	TRBJ2-7	TGTGCCAGCAGTTTCAGGATGTACTACGAGCAGTACTTC	CASSFRMYYEQYF
TRBV9	.	.	TRBJ2-3	TGTGCCAGCAGCGCCGGAGGGGGGAAAATCACAGATACGCAGTATTTT	CASSAGGGKITDTQYF
TRBV7-8	few	TRBD1	TRBJ2-5	TGTGCCAGCAGCCCTCCCAATCTGCTGACAGGGACGGGAGAGACCCAGTACTTC	CASSPPNLLTGTGETQYF
TRBV18	once	.	TRBJ2-5	TGTGCCAGCTCACCCTGGGGACAAGAGACCCAGTACTTC	CASSPWGQETQYF
TRBV28	once	.	TRBJ2-3	TGTGCCAGCATAAGCACCAGCGGTCCCGCAGGGACGCAGTATTTT	CASISTSGPAGTQYF
TRBV9	.	TRBD1	TRBJ1-1	TGTGCCAGCAGCGGACAGGGGACCCTGAACACTGAAGCTTTCTTT	CASSGQGTLNTEAFF
TRBV9	.	.	TRBJ1-1	TGTGCCAGCAGCCCCCGCATACTGAACACTGAAGCTTTCTTT	CASSPRILNTEAFF
TRBV27	.	TRBD1	TRBJ1-3	TGTGCCAGCAGTCCGACAGGGTTTGGTGGAAACACCATATATTTT	CASSPTGFGGNTIYF
TRBV7-2	.	TRBD1	TRBJ1-2	TGTGCCAGCAGCTTAGATTTCGGACAGGGGGAAGGCTACACCTTC	CASSLDFGQGEGYTF
TRBV19	.	.	TRBJ1-6	TGTGCCAGTAGTATTGCCGGGTACGGTTCACCCCTCCACTTT	CASSIAGYGSPLHF
TRBV19	.	TRBD1	TRBJ2-2	TGTGCCAGTAGTCCCGGACAGGGGGTGAACACCGGGGAGCTGTTTTTT	CASSPGQGVNTGELFF
TRBV7-9	few	.	TRBJ2-7	TGTGCCAGCAGCTTTGAGACTAGTACCAGCGAGCAGTACTTC	CASSFETSTSEQYF
TRBV6-6	.	TRBD1	TRBJ2-7	TGTGCCAGCAGGAAGGACAGGGCCTACGAGCAGTACTTC	CASRKDRAYEQYF
TRBV11-2	.	TRBD1	TRBJ2-3	TGTGCCAGCAGCGACAGGGTGCAATTTCCTACGCAGTATTTT	CASSDRVQFPTQYF
TRBV2	.	.	TRBJ1-5	TGTGCCAGCAGTGAAGCGTCCTCCAATCAGCCCCAGCATTTT	CASSEASSNQPQHF
TRBV18	.	.	TRBJ1-3	TGTGCCAGCGAGGACAGTAGCTTCTCTGGAAACACCATATATTTT	CASEDSSFSGNTIYF
TRBV4-3	.	.	TRBJ2-1	TGCGCCAGCAGCCGGCAAAAGGGGGAGAGTAATGAGCAGTTCTTC	CASSRQKGESNEQFF
TRBV5-1	.	.	TRBJ2-1	TGCGCCAGCAGCTTGGGTTGGGGCAGCTCCTACAATGAGCAGTTCTTC	CASSLGWGSSYNEQFF
TRBV19	.	.	TRBJ2-4	TGTGCCAGTAGTTCTCTGGACACCCCTAAAAACATTCAGTACTTC	CASSSLDTPKNIQYF
TRBV5-6	many	.	TRBJ1-1	TGTGCCAGCAGCTTGGGGGCGAACACTGAAGCTTTCTTT	CASSLGANTEAFF
TRBV5-5	once	.	TRBJ2-5	TGTGCCAGCATAACCCGGGGATGGTACCAAGAGACCCAGTACTTC	CASITRGWYQETQYF
TRBV24-1	.	.	TRBJ2-5	TGTGCCACCAGTGATCCCCTACGGGACCCAAGGGAGACCCAGTACTTC	CATSDPLRDPRETQYF
TRBV11-1	.	.	TRBJ1-3	TGTGCCAGCAGCCTAAGCGACGGGGGAAACACCATATATTTT	CASSLSDGGNTIYF
TRBV18	.	.	TRBJ1-2	TGTGCCAGCTCACCACGGGGTGTCTATGGCTACACCTTC	CASSPRGVYGYTF
TRBV6-5	once	.	TRBJ1-1	TGTGCCAGCAGTTCTCCTGGCAGTCCCCGGAACACTGAAGCTTTCTTT	CASSSPGSPRNTEAFF
TRBV10-3	.	TRBD1	TRBJ1-2	TGTGCCATCAGTGAGTCCGGACAGGGGGCGTCTGGCTACACCTTC	CAISESGQGASGYTF
TRBV20-1	few	.	TRBJ1-2	TGCAGTGGGACACCCAACTATGGCTACACCTTC	CSGTPNYGYTF
TRBV5-1	.	.	TRBJ2-7	TGCGCCAGCAGCTGGAGGGACGGCTACGAGCAGTACTTC	CASSWRDGYEQYF
TRBV7-9	.	.	TRBJ2-7	TGTGCCAGCAGCCACTCGTCCTACGAGCAGTACTTC	CASSHSSYEQYF
TRBV19	.	TRBD1	TRBJ1-2	TGTGCCAGTATTGACGACAGGGAGGTTGCTGGCTACACCTTC	CASIDDREVAGYTF
TRBV11-2	.	.	TRBJ1-3	TGTGCCAGCAGCTTAACTGGAAACACCATATATTTT	CASSLTGNTIYF
TRBV7-2	.	TRBD2	TRBJ2-5	TGTGCCAGCGGGACTAGTACGCAAGAGACCCAGTACTTC	CASGTSTQETQYF
TRBV19	.	TRBD2	TRBJ2-1	TGTGCCAGTATTGGCGCGGGGGGGACCTACAATGAGCAGTTCTTC	CASIGAGGTYNEQFF
TRBV6-5	.	.	TRBJ1-4	TGTGCCAGCAGGGCCGGGGGGAGAGAAAAACTGTTTTTT	CASRAGGREKLFF
TRBV12-3/TRBV12-4	.	TRBD2	TRBJ2-7	TGTGCCAGCAGTAGAACTAGCGCCTACGAGCAGTACTTC	CASSRTSAYEQYF
TRBV2	few	TRBD2	TRBJ2-7	TGTGCCAGCAGTACCATAGCGGGAGGGCGTGAGCAGTACTTC	CASSTIAGGREQYF
TRBV19	.	.	TRBJ1-4	TGTGCCAGTAGTAATACAGGATCTAATGAAAAACTGTTTTTT	CASSNTGSNEKLFF
TRBV5-5	.	.	TRBJ2-3	TGTGCCAGCAGCCGCACGACAGGGACTGATACGCAGTATTTT	CASSRTTGTDTQYF
TRBV28	once	TRBD1	TRBJ1-2	TGTGCCAGCAGACCTGACAGGGGGCGTTCGTATGGCTACACCTTC	CASRPDRGRSYGYTF
TRBV7-6	.	.	TRBJ1-4	TGTGCCAGCAGCTTAGTAGCTGGTCTTAATGAAAAACTGTTTTTT	CASSLVAGLNEKLFF
TRBV7-9	.	TRBD2	TRBJ2-5	TGTGCCAGCAGACGACTAGCGGGAGAAGAGACCCAGTACTTC	CASRRLAGEETQYF
TRBV7-2	.	TRBD2	TRBJ2-3	TGTGCCAGCAGACGGGGAGGGGTGAGCACAGATACGCAGTATTTT	CASRRGGVSTDTQYF
TRBV6-1	.	.	TRBJ1-5	TGTGCCAGCAGGGAAGGACAAGTCAGCAATCAGCCCCAGCATTTT	CASREGQVSNQPQHF